Below, 19 T cell receptor beta chains from the same sample are listed, as sequenced in a study of metastatic and nonmetastatic thyroid tumors. TCRdb re-analyzed the PCR reads through MiXCR. Altogether 45,000 to 65,000 clones are present, roughly 18% being singletons, with the ten largest covering about 3%. Thyroid surgery was preceded by no treatment in any patient. The sequencing sample was made of blood. Receptors were obtained from a female donor with papillary thyroid cancer or a benign thyroid nodule (not recorded which). Some clones in this sample may be carry-over from other donors' samples.

This clone was observed many times. This sequence joins TRBV27 and TRBJ2-7; D gene uncertain. Trimming removed 5 bases from V and 2 bases from J, with 16 bases in between. The CDR3 sequence is 15 residues long. CDR1 is MNHEY, CDR2 SMNVEV, per germline (reference sequence). As DNA, the CDR3 is TGTGCCAGCAGTGCAGTGGGAAATTCGCCCTACGAGCAGTACTTC. Residues: CASSAVGNSPYEQYF.

The CDR3 here is CASSYSFSGIEAFF. The CDR3 DNA sequence: TGTGCCAGCAGTTACTCGTTTTCGGGGATTGAAGCTTTCTTT. This rearrangement joins TRBV6-5 to TRBJ1-1, with D unresolved. Germline CDR1 reads MNHEY; CDR2 reads SVGAGI. CDR3 length: 14 residues. V was cut by 0 bases and J by 7 bases, with 12 bases left in between.

This clone was seen ten or more times. The chain carries TRBV28 and TRBJ2-5, with D possibly being TRBD1 or TRBD2 (5 bases each). The ends were cut back, 2 bases at V and 2 bases at J, with 12 bases in the middle. Germline CDR1 reads MDHEN; CDR2 reads SYDVKM. CDR3 length: 15 amino acids. This chain's CDR3 is CASSLPGRLQETQYF. Written as DNA, the CDR3 is TGTGCCAGCAGTTTACCGGGACGGCTTCAAGAGACCCAGTACTTC.

This clone was recorded many times. The rearrangement links TRBV27 to TRBJ2-3; the D gene is possibly TRBD2 (6 bases). The CDR3 covers 15 residues. The germline CDR1 and CDR2 sequences are MNHEY and SMNVEV (reference sequence). V dropped 4 bases and J dropped 6 bases, with 17 bases sitting between them. CDR3 DNA sequence: TGTGCCAGCAGTTCCCGGACTACTTTGAGCGATACGCAGTATTTT. Amino acids: CASSSRTTLSDTQYF.

This clone was recorded many times. The rearrangement links TRBV7-9 to TRBJ1-2; the match to TRBD1 covers 8 bases. With 8 bases clipped from V and 5 bases from J, the junction kept 10 bases outside the gene matches. The CDR3 spans 14 residues. The germline CDR1 and CDR2 sequences are SEHNR and FQNEAQ (reference sequence). CDR3 region: CASGPGTGGYGYTF. The CDR3, as DNA: TGTGCCAGCGGACCCGGGACAGGAGGTTATGGCTACACCTTC.

The V gene is TRBV20-1, the J gene TRBJ1-5, with D unclear. The CDR3 is made up of 15 amino acids. The V end was cut by 4 bases, the J end by 4 bases, with 17 bases between. Germline-derived CDR1 and CDR2 are DFQATT and SNEGSKA (reference sequence). CDR3 residues: CSAIDVGSPNQPQHF. Here the CDR3 DNA reads TGCAGTGCTATAGATGTGGGTTCCCCAAATCAGCCCCAGCATTTT.

This clone was counted ten times or more. Since a much larger clone is just one base distant, this may be a read error. The V gene is TRBV10-2, the J gene TRBJ2-7; 7 nucleotides line up with TRBD2. Trimming at V came to 4 bases and at J to 4 bases, leaving 10 bases not matched to a gene. CDR1 and CDR2 (germline): WSHSY, SAAADI. The CDR3 extends over 15 amino acids. The CDR3 reads CASSVLGGLGYEQYF. CDR3 nucleotide sequence: TGCGCCAGCAGTGTTCTGGGAGGGCTTGGATACGAGCAGTACTTC.

This clone has ten or more counts. The rearrangement uses TRBV30 and TRBJ2-7; possibly TRBD2 for D (6 bases). Trimming took off 0 bases at V and 7 bases at J, with 13 bases between the two ends. The length of the CDR3 is 13 residues. CDR1 is GTSNPN, CDR2 SVGIG, per germline (reference sequence). The CDR3 nucleotides read TGTGCCTGGAGTGTACAGGCGGGATTGGAGCAGTACTTC. Translation: CAWSVQAGLEQYF.

This clone was counted at least ten times. The rearrangement joins TRBV6-2 or TRBV6-3 to TRBJ2-1, with 16 bases matching TRBD2. Germline CDR1 MNHEY, CDR2 SVGEGT. V trimming: 0 bases; J trimming: 7 bases; junction bases outside the gene matches: 6. CDR3 size: 18 residues. CDR3 loop: CASSYSGTSGRAENEQFF. The CDR3 region has the DNA TGTGCCAGCAGTTACTCAGGGACTAGCGGGAGGGCCGAGAATGAGCAGTTCTTC.

This clone is labeled medium-sized. The J gene is TRBJ2-7, the V gene TRBV27; the match to TRBD1 covers 7 bases. The V and J ends lost 6 bases and 3 bases, in that order; junction bases with no gene match: 8. This CDR3 region has 14 residues. In germline, CDR1 is MNHEY, CDR2 SMNVEV (reference sequence). CDR3 in amino acids: CASSKVTGRYEQYF. As DNA, the CDR3 is TGTGCCAGCAGCAAAGTGACAGGGCGCTACGAGCAGTACTTC.

For this clone: In this CDR3 the conserved last residue, phenylalanine or tryptophan, is missing, so a read error is likely. This sequence joins TRBV11-2 and TRBJ2-1; the D is unclear. The CDR3 loop spans 13 amino acids. CDR1 is SGHAT and CDR2 is FQNNGV in the germline V gene. CDR3 DNA: TGTGCCATCAGCTTAGATCGACAAGCTGAGCAGTTCTTG. Protein sequence: CAISLDRQAEQFL.

This clone was counted a few times. Possible read error: a much larger clone is one base away. The rearrangement joins TRBV20-1 to TRBJ1-1; possible D gene TRBD1, 6 bases. The germline gives CDR1 DFQATT, CDR2 SNEGSKA (reference sequence). The CDR3 covers 10 residues. CDR3 region: CRTGFTEAFF. Here the CDR3 DNA reads TGCAGAACAGGGTTCACTGAAGCTTTCTTT.

This chain links TRBV28 with TRBJ2-7, with D perhaps matching TRBD2 (7 bases). Deletions cut 10 bases from V and 6 bases from J, with 25 bases between. The CDR3 is made up of 15 amino acids. In germline, CDR1 is MDHEN, CDR2 SYDVKM. The CDR3 DNA reads as TGTGCCATCAGCCAGGGGTGGCGGGAGCTCTCCGAGCAGTACTTC. It is translated as CAISQGWRELSEQYF.

This clone was observed many times. V usage is TRBV7-2 and J usage is TRBJ1-1; 9 bases line up with TRBD1. Germline V CDR1 and CDR2: SGHTA, FQGNSA. J was trimmed by 1 base and V by 7 bases; bases with no gene match: 7. The CDR3 is 15 amino acids. CDR3 in DNA: TGTGCCAGCACCATACCGGGACAGGGGAACACTGAAGCTTTCTTT. It specifies CASTIPGQGNTEAFF.

This clone turned up a few times. The genes are TRBV29-1 and TRBJ2-7, with a tentative D call TRBD2 (5 bases). The CDR3 loop spans 12 amino acids. The V and J ends lost 7 bases and 6 bases respectively, with 16 bases between them. The V gene's germline CDR1 is SQVTM and CDR2 ANQGSEA. CDR3: CSARLGDIEQYF. The CDR3 coding sequence is TGCAGCGCAAGACTCGGGGATATCGAGCAGTACTTC.

This clone was seen many times. This chain connects TRBV28 to TRBJ1-1, with 10 bases lining up with TRBD1. The V gene's germline CDR1 is MDHEN and CDR2 SYDVKM. The CDR3 has 14 residues. The trim removed 5 bases at V and 4 bases at J, leaving 4 bases unmatched. The CDR3 region has the DNA TGTGCCAGCAGTCAGGGACAGGGGATCACTGAAGCTTTCTTT. It yields the protein CASSQGQGITEAFF.

This clone has a count of ten or more. The chain employs TRBV28 and TRBJ1-1; unclear D gene. The V gene's germline CDR1 is MDHEN and CDR2 SYDVKM. The CDR3 covers 12 residues. Trimming cost V 7 bases and J 1 base, with 7 bases left between them. The CDR3: CASNIRNTEAFF. The CDR3 DNA follows: TGTGCCAGCAATATTAGGAACACTGAAGCTTTCTTT.

This clone turned up a few times. This could be a read error, since a much larger clone is one nucleotide away. This same CDR3 is encoded by further DNA sequences in the sample. The chain joins TRBV28 to TRBJ1-1, with 9 nucleotides matching TRBD1. The germline CDR1 and CDR2 sequences are MDHEN and SYDVKM. This CDR3 contains 16 residues. Trimming took 6 bases from V and 5 from J; bases not matched to a gene: 13. The CDR3 reads CASSPVPGQGRTEAFF. CDR3 in DNA: TGTGCCAGCAGCCCGGTCCCGGGACAGGGCAGGACTGAAGCTTTCTTT.

This clone was recorded many times. The CDR3 DNA reads as TGTGCCAGCAGCTCACTAGCGGGAGGTGAGCAGTTCTTC. The encoded protein is CASSSLAGGEQFF. The chain uses TRBV11-3 and TRBJ2-1; 12 nucleotides agree with TRBD2. In germline, CDR1 is SGHNT, CDR2 YENEEA. With V trimmed by 4 bases and J by 9 bases, 1 base remained unmatched. The CDR3 extends over 13 amino acids.